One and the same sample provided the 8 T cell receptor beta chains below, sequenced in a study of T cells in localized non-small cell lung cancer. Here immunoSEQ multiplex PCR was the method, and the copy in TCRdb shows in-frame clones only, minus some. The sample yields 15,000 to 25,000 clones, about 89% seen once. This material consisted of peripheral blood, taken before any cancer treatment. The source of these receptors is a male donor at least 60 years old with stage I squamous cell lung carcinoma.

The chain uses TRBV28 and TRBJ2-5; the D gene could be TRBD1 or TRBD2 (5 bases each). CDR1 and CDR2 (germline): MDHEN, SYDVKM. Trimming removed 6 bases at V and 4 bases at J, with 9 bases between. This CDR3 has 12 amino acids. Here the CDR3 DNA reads TGTGCCAGCAGCCAGGGACGAGAGACCCAGTACTTC. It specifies CASSQGRETQYF.

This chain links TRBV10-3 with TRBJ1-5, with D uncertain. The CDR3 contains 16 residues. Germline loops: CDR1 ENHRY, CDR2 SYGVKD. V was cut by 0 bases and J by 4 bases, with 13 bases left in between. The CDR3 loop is CAISESGVRQNQPQHF. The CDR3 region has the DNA TGTGCCATCAGTGAGTCTGGGGTCAGGCAGAATCAGCCCCAGCATTTT.

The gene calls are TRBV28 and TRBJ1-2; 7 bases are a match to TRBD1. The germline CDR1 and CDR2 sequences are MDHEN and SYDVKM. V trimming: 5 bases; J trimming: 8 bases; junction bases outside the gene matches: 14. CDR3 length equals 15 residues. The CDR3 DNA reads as TGTGCCAGCAGTCCTACCCCTGGACAGGCGGGGGGCTACACCTTC. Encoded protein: CASSPTPGQAGGYTF.

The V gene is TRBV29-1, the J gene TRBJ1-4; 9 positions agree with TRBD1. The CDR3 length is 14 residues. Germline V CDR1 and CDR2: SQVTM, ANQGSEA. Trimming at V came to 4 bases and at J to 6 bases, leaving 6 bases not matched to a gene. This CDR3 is CSVGGTGGDEKLFF. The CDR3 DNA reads TGCAGCGTTGGGGGAACAGGGGGCGATGAAAAACTGTTTTTT.

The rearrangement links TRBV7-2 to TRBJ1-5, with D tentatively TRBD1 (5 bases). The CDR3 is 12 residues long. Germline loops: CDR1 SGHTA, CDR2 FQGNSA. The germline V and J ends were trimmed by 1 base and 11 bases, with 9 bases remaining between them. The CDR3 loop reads CASSLGRGAQHF. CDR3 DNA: TGTGCCAGCAGCTTAGGCAGAGGGGCCCAGCATTTT.

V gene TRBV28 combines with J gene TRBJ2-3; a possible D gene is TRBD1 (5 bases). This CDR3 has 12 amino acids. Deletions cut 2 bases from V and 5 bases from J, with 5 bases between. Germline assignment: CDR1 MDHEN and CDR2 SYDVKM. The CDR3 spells CASSLRGDTQYF. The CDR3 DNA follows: TGTGCCAGCAGTTTAAGGGGAGATACGCAGTATTTT.

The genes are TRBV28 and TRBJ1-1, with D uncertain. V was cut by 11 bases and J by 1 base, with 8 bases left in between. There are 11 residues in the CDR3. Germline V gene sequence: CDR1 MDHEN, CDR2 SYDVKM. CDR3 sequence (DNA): TGTGCCTGCGAGTCGAACACTGAAGCTTTCTTT. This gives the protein CACESNTEAFF.

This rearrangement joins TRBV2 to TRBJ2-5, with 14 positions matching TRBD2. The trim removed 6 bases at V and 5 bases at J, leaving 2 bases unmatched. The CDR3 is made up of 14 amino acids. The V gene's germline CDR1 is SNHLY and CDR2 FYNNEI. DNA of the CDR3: TGTGCCAGCAGGGGACTAGCGGGAGCGGAGACCCAGTACTTC. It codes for CASRGLAGAETQYF.